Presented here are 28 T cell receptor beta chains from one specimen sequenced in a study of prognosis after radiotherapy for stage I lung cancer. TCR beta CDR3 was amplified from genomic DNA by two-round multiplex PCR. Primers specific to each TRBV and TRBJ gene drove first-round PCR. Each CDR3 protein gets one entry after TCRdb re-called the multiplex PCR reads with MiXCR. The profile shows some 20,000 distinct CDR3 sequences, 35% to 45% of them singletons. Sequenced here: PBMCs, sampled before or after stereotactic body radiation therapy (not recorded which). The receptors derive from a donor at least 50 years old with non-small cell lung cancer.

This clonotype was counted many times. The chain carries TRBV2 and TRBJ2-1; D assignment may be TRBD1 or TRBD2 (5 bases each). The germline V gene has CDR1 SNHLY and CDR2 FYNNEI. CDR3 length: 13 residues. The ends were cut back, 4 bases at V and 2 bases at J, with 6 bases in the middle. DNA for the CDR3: TGTGCCAGCAGTGGGGACCCCTACAATGAGCAGTTCTTC. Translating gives CASSGDPYNEQFF.

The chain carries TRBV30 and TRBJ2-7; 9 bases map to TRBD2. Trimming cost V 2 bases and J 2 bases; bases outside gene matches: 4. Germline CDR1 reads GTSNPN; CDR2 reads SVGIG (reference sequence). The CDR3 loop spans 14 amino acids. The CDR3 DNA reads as TGTGCCTGGAGTAGGCGGGAGGGGCCCTACGAGCAGTACTTC. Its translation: CAWSRREGPYEQYF.

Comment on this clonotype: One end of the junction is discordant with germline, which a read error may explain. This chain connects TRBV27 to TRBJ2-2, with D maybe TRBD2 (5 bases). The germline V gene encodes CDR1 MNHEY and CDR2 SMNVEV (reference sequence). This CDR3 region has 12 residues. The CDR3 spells CARRNRSGKLFF. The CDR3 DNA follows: TGTGCCAGAAGGAATCGATCCGGGAAGCTGTTTTTT.

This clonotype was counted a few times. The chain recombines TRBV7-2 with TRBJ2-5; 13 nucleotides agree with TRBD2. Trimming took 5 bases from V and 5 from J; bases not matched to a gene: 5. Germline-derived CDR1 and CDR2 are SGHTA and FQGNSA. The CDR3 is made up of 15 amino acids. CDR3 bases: TGTGCCAGCAGCAGACAACTAGCGGGAGGGGAGACCCAGTACTTC. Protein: CASSRQLAGGETQYF.

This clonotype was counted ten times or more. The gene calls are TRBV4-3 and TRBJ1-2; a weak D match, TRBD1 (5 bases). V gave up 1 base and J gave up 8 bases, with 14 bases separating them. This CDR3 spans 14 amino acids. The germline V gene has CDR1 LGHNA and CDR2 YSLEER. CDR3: CASSQVLGGRGYTF. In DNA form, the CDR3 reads TGCGCCAGCAGCCAAGTTCTGGGGGGTAGGGGCTACACCTTC.

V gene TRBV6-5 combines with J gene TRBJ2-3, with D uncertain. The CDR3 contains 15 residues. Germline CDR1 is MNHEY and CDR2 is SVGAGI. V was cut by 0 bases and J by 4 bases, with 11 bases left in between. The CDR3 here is CASSYSPTVSDTQYF. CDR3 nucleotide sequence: TGTGCCAGCAGTTACTCCCCGACGGTTTCAGATACGCAGTATTTT.

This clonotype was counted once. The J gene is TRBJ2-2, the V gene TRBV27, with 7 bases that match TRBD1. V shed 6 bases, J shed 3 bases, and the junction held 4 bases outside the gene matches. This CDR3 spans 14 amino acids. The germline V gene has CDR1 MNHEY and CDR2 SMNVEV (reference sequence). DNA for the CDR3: TGTGCCAGCAGAAGGGGGCGAGACACCGGGGAGCTGTTTTTT. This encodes CASRRGRDTGELFF.

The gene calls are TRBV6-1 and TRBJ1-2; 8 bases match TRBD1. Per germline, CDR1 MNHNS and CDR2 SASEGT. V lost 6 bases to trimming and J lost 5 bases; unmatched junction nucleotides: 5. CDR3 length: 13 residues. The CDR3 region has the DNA TGTGCCAGCAGAGCCACAGGGGGTTATGGCTACACCTTC. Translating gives CASRATGGYGYTF.

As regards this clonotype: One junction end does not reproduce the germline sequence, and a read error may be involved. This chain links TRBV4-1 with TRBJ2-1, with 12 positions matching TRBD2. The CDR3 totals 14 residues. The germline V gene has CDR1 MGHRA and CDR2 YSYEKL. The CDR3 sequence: CASSQASGRDEQFF. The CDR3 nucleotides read TGTGCCAGCAGCCAGGCTAGCGGGAGGGATGAGCAGTTCTTC.

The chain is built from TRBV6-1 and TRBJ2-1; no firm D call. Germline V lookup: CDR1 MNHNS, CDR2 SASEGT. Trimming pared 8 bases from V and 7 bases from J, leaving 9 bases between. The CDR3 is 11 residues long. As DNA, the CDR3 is TGTGCCAGCGGCTACGGGAATGAGCAGTTCTTC. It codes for CASGYGNEQFF.

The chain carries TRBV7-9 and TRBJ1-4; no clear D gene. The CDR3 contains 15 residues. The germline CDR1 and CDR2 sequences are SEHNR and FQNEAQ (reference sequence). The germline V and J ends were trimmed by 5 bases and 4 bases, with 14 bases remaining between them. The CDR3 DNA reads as TGTGCCAGCAGCGAGATCTTCGGTAATAATGAAAAACTGTTTTTT. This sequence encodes CASSEIFGNNEKLFF.

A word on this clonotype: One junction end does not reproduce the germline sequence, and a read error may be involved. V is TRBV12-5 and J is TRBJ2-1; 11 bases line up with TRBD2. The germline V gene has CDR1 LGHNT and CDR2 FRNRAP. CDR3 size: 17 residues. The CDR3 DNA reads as TGCGCTAGTGGTTTGTTAAATTTAGCGGGAGGGCCGCATGAGCAGTTCTTC. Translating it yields CASGLLNLAGGPHEQFF.

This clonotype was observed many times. As DNA, the CDR3 is TGTGCCAGCAGACGAGCCGACCGGGACACTAACTACGAGCAGTACTTC. It yields the protein CASRRADRDTNYEQYF. The chain has TRBV5-4 and TRBJ2-7; possible D gene TRBD1, 6 bases. V lost 5 bases and J 3 bases, leaving 21 bases between the germline ends. The V gene's germline CDR1 is SGHNT and CDR2 YYREEE (reference sequence). This CDR3 region has 16 residues.

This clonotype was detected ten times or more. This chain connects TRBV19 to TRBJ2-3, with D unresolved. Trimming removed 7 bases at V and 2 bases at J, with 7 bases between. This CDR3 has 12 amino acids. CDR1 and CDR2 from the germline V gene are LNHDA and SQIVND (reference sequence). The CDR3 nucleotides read TGTGCCAGTACCTCCGCCACAGATACGCAGTATTTT. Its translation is CASTSATDTQYF. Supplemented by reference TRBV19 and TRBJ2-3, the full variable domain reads DGGITQSPKYLFRKEGQNVTLSCEQNLNHDAMYWYRQDPGQGLRLIYYSQIVNDFQKGDIAEGYSVSREKKESFPLTVTSAQKNPTAFYLCASTSATDTQYFGPGTRLTVL.

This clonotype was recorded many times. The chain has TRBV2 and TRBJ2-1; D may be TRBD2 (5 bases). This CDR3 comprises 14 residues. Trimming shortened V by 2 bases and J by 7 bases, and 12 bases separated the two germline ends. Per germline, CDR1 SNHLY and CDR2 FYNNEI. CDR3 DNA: TGTGCCAGCAGTGAAAGGGCGGGCGTGAATGAGCAGTTCTTC. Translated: CASSERAGVNEQFF.

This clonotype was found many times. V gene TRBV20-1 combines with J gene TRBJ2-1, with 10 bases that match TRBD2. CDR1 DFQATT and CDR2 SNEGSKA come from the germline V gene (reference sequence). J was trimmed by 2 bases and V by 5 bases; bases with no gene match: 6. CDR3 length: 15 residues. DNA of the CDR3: TGCAGTGCTCTACCGGGACTAGCGACCTACAATGAGCAGTTCTTC. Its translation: CSALPGLATYNEQFF.

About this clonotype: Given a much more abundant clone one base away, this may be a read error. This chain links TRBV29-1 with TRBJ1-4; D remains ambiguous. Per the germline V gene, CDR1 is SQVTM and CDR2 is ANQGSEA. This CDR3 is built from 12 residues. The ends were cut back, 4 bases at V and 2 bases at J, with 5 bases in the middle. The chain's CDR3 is CSVVGTNEKLFF. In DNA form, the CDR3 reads TGCAGCGTTGTAGGGACTAATGAAAAACTGTTTTTT.

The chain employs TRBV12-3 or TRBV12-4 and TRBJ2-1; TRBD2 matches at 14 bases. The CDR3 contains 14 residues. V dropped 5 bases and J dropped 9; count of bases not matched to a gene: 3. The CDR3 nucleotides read TGTGCCAGCAGTGGGACTAGCGGGAGAGCTGAGCAGTTCTTC. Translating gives CASSGTSGRAEQFF.

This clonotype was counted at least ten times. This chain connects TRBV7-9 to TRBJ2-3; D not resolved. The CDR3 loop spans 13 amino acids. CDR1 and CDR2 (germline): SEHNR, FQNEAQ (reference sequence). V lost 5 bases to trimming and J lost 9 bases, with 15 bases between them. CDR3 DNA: TGTGCCAGCAGCCCCCGGGTATCCGACACGCAGTATTTT. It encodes CASSPRVSDTQYF.

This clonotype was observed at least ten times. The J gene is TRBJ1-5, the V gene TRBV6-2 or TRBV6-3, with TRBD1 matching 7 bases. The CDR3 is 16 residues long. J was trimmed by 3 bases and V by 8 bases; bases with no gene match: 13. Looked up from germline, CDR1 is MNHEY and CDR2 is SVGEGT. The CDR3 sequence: CASGNGDSIVNQPQHF. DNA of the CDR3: TGTGCCAGCGGCAACGGGGACAGTATCGTCAATCAGCCCCAGCATTTT.

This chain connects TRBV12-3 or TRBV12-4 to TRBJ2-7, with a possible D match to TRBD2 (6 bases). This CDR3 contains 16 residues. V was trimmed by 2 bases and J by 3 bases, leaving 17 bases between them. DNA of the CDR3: TGTGCCAGCAGTTTAATGGCGGGACCAAAATACTACGAGCAGTACTTC. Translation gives CASSLMAGPKYYEQYF.

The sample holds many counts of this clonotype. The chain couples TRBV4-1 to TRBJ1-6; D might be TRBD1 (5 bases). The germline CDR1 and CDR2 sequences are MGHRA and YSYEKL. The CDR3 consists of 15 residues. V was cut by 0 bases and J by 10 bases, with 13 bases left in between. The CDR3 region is CASSQDAGLGSPLHF. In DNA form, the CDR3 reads TGCGCCAGCAGCCAAGATGCAGGGTTAGGCTCACCCCTCCACTTT.

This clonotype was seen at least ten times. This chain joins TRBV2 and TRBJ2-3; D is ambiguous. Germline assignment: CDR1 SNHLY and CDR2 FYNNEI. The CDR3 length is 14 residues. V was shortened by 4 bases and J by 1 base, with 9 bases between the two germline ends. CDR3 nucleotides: TGTGCCAGCAGTGGGGCACGAGGCACAGATACGCAGTATTTT. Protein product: CASSGARGTDTQYF.

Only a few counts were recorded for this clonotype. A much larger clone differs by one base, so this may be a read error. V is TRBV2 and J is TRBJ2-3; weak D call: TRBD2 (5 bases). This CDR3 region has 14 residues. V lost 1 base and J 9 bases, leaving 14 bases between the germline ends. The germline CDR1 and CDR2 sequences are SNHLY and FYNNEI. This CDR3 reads CASSEGQVANTQYF. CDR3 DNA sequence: TGTGCCAGCAGTGAAGGCCAAGTAGCGAACACGCAGTATTTT.

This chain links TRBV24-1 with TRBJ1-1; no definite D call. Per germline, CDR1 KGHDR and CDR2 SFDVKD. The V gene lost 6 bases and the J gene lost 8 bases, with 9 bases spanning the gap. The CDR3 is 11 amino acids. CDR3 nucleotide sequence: TGTGCCACCAGTTTCGGAGTCGAAGCTTTCTTT. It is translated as CATSFGVEAFF.

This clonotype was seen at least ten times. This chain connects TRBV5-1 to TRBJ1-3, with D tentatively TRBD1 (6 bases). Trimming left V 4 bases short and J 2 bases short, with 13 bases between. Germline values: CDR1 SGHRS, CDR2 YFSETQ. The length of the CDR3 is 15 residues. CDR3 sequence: CASSRSGQTGNTIYF. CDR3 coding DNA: TGCGCCAGCAGCCGCAGTGGACAGACTGGAAACACCATATATTTT.

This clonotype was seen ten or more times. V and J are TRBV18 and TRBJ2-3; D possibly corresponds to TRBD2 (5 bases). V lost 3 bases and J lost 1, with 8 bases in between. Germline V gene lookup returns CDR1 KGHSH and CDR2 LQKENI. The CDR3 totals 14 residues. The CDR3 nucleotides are TGTGCCAGCTCACCGGCGGGCGGCACAGATACGCAGTATTTT. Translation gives CASSPAGGTDTQYF.

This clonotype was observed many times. Here the CDR3 DNA reads TGTGCCTGGACCCCGCCCACAGATACGCAGTATTTT. Translated: CAWTPPTDTQYF. The V and J genes are TRBV30 and TRBJ2-3; the D is unclear. Trimming removed 4 bases from V and 2 bases from J, with 7 bases in between. The CDR3 length is 12 residues. Germline loops: CDR1 GTSNPN, CDR2 SVGIG (reference sequence).